This T cell receptor beta chain came from a study of blood T cell repertoires in COVID-19 (dated by TCRdb to 2020 to 2022). At the level of the whole study: Collaborator samples came from the United States, Italy and Spain and covered acute and convalescent phases of COVID-19. The prospective study material was composed of cDNA or gDNA derived from T cells, B-cell-depleted T cells, or PBMCs. The dataset comprised deeply sampled blood TCRbeta repertoires from subjects exposed to, actively infected with, or recovered from COVID-19. The repertoires were released in a freely available public database meant as a resource for research on the immune response to SARS-CoV-2. Samples came from the ongoing ImmuneRACE study (first 160 participants) plus 1,254 subjects from 6 global collaborators. A de-identified subject ID, COVID-19 status, age in years and sex were almost always included in the sample metadata. Where available, HLA class I and class II types were obtained from metadata supplied by the sample provider rather than from assay-based typing. The paper's findings and limits, for the study overall: How much clinical and demographic metadata was included differed by source and by participant, and the metadata was provided uncurated.

TCRbeta CDR3 regions were amplified from genomic DNA using the immunoSEQ Assay, a bias-controlled multiplex PCR. On the authors' methods: Nucleated cell counts per sample were estimated from amplification of reference gene primers within the assay. To quantify the absolute abundance of each unique TCRbeta CDR3 rearrangement, sequence reads were collapsed and filtered. For each sample, productive Simpson clonality was calculated by taking the square root of Simpson's diversity index across productive rearrangements. TCRdb re-hosts the immuneACCESS table, in-frame sequences only. Its copies lack some clones; in the studies checked, an unresolved V gene accounts for under half of them, and the cause for the rest is not known. That table supplies the V and J calls and clone size; D and trimming were determined from the DNA. This sample gives around 53,000 clones in total; around nine tenths of them show up just once. Together, the top ten hold 3% to 5% of the sample.

CDR1 SGHVS and CDR2 FNYEAQ are derived from the germline V gene. V is reduced by 5 bases and J by 4 bases, leaving a spacing of 9 bases between them. The CDR3 holds 13 amino acids from the cysteine to the phenylalanine. CDR3 DNA is the only sequence kept; it has 39 bases, read in frame from the first base. Each collaborating institution followed its own protocols to collect whole blood in K2EDTA tubes. For TCRbeta analysis, collaborator samples were shipped as frozen whole blood, as isolated PBMCs, or as DNA extracted from either sample type. A single count supports this clone. What this receptor recognizes is not known. One base away there is no much larger clone; base qualities are not given.

Sequenced input: peripheral blood. The sequence joins TRBV7-6 to TRBJ1-5; confidence is insufficient to name the D gene. This clonotype was sampled from a man aged 45-60 years with acute or convalescent COVID-19. The nucleotide sequence reads as follows: TGTGCCAGCAGCATGAGGGTTAATCAGCCCCAGCATTTT. It codes for CASSMRVNQPQHF.